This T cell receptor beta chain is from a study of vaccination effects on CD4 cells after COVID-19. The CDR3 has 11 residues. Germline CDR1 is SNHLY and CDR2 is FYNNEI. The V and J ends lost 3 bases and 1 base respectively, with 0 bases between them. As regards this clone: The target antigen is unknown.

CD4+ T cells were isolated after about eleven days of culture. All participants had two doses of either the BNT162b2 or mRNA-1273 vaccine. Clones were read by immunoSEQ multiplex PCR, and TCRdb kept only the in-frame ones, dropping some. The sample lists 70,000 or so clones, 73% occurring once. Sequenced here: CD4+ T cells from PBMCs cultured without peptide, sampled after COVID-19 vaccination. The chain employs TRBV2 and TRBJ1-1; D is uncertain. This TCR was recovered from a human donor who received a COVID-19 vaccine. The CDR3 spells CASSENTEAFF. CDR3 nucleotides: TGTGCCAGCAGTGAGAACACTGAAGCTTTCTTT.